Listed below are T cell receptor beta chains from one sample, sequenced in a study of blood T cell repertoires in COVID-19. TCRdb's table, derived via immunoSEQ multiplex PCR, lists solely in-frame clones and lacks some. The sample has about 76,000 clones, around 83% seen once. What was sequenced was peripheral blood. The receptors here all came from a man aged 60-69 years with COVID-19, enrolled during active disease. Each CDR3 is given with its conserved first and last residue. Fields, in order: clone size, V gene, D gene, CDR3 length, J gene, CDR3 DNA, CDR3 protein. D genes are given only for firm matches. Part of the rows lack a size; the others show once, few, many or a class for expanded clones.

clone size: NA; V gene: TRBV6-5; D gene: NA; CDR3 length: 15; J gene: TRBJ1-1; CDR3 DNA: TGTGCCAGCAGTTACCTACAGGGTATGAGGACTGAAGCTTTCTTT; CDR3 protein: CASSYLQGMRTEAFF
clone size: NA; V gene: TRBV7-2; D gene: TRBD2; CDR3 length: 15; J gene: TRBJ2-1; CDR3 DNA: TGTGCCAGCAGACCACCGGGACTAGCGGGAGTTGAGCAGTTCTTC; CDR3 protein: CASRPPGLAGVEQFF
clone size: NA; V gene: TRBV2; D gene: NA; CDR3 length: 15; J gene: TRBJ2-1; CDR3 DNA: TGTGCCAGTAAAAAGGACAGCCCCGAGATTAATGAGCAGTTCTTC; CDR3 protein: CASKKDSPEINEQFF
clone size: NA; V gene: TRBV12-3/TRBV12-4; D gene: TRBD2; CDR3 length: 13; J gene: TRBJ2-1; CDR3 DNA: TGTGCCAGCAGTGAGGGACTAGCGGCCAAGCAGTTCTTC; CDR3 protein: CASSEGLAAKQFF
clone size: NA; V gene: TRBV6-1; D gene: NA; CDR3 length: 16; J gene: TRBJ1-5; CDR3 DNA: TGTGCCAGCAGTGAATATGGGGAGGGTTGCGGTGGGCCCCAGCATTTT; CDR3 protein: CASSEYGEGCGGPQHF
clone size: NA; V gene: TRBV7-3; D gene: TRBD2; CDR3 length: 15; J gene: TRBJ2-3; CDR3 DNA: TGTGCCAGCAGCTACCTAGCGGGAGGGAAAGATACGCAGTATTTT; CDR3 protein: CASSYLAGGKDTQYF
clone size: NA; V gene: TRBV6-1; D gene: NA; CDR3 length: 13; J gene: TRBJ2-5; CDR3 DNA: TGTGCCAGCAGCCTCCGGGAAAAAGAGACCCAGTACTTC; CDR3 protein: CASSLREKETQYF
clone size: NA; V gene: TRBV9; D gene: TRBD1; CDR3 length: 13; J gene: TRBJ1-2; CDR3 DNA: TGTGCCAGCTCACAGGGGGAGGACTATGGCTACACCTTC; CDR3 protein: CASSQGEDYGYTF
clone size: NA; V gene: TRBV18; D gene: TRBD2; CDR3 length: 18; J gene: TRBJ2-4; CDR3 DNA: TGTGCCAGCTCACCCGCGTCCCCCGGGCGGGGGGTGGGAAACATTCAGTACTTC; CDR3 protein: CASSPASPGRGVGNIQYF
clone size: NA; V gene: TRBV5-1; D gene: TRBD2; CDR3 length: 16; J gene: TRBJ2-3; CDR3 DNA: TGCGCCAGCAGCTCCTCATATAGCGGGGCCGGGGATACGCAGTATTTT; CDR3 protein: CASSSSYSGAGDTQYF
clone size: NA; V gene: TRBV4-2; D gene: NA; CDR3 length: 15; J gene: TRBJ1-2; CDR3 DNA: TGTGCCAGCAGCCAAGATAAGGCAGGGGAGTATGGCTACACCTTC; CDR3 protein: CASSQDKAGEYGYTF
clone size: NA; V gene: TRBV24-1; D gene: TRBD1; CDR3 length: 16; J gene: TRBJ2-3; CDR3 DNA: TGTGCCACCAGTGATTTACAGGGACAGGCGGCAGATACGCAGTATTTT; CDR3 protein: CATSDLQGQAADTQYF
clone size: NA; V gene: TRBV2; D gene: NA; CDR3 length: 15; J gene: TRBJ1-5; CDR3 DNA: TGTGCCAGCAGTAGAACGGGGGGGATAAATCAGCCCCAGCATTTT; CDR3 protein: CASSRTGGINQPQHF
clone size: NA; V gene: TRBV29-1; D gene: NA; CDR3 length: 12; J gene: TRBJ1-2; CDR3 DNA: TGCAGCGTTGGCAGGGGCAACTATGGCTACACCTTC; CDR3 protein: CSVGRGNYGYTF
clone size: NA; V gene: TRBV5-1; D gene: NA; CDR3 length: 17; J gene: TRBJ1-1; CDR3 DNA: TGCGCCAGCAGCTTCTGGGAGGGGCTGATGATGAACACTGAAGCTTTCTTT; CDR3 protein: CASSFWEGLMMNTEAFF
clone size: few; V gene: TRBV28; D gene: NA; CDR3 length: 15; J gene: TRBJ1-1; CDR3 DNA: TGTGCCAGCAGTATTTCAGGGGCCCCTCCGACTGAAGCTTTCTTT; CDR3 protein: CASSISGAPPTEAFF
clone size: once; V gene: TRBV6-7; D gene: TRBD1; CDR3 length: 15; J gene: TRBJ2-7; CDR3 DNA: TGTGCCAGCAGTGACTGGACAGGGGACGACTACGAGCAGTACTTC; CDR3 protein: CASSDWTGDDYEQYF
clone size: NA; V gene: TRBV20-1; D gene: NA; CDR3 length: 15; J gene: TRBJ1-4; CDR3 DNA: TGCAGTGCTATTGACCCGGGACAATCAAATGAAAAACTGTTTTTT; CDR3 protein: CSAIDPGQSNEKLFF
clone size: NA; V gene: TRBV28; D gene: NA; CDR3 length: 12; J gene: TRBJ1-2; CDR3 DNA: TGTGCCAGTGGGGGCCCTAGTTATGGCTACACCTTC; CDR3 protein: CASGGPSYGYTF
clone size: NA; V gene: TRBV11-2; D gene: NA; CDR3 length: 15; J gene: TRBJ1-6; CDR3 DNA: TGTGCCAGCAGCTTAGATGGGGAGTATAATTCACCCCTCCACTTT; CDR3 protein: CASSLDGEYNSPLHF
clone size: NA; V gene: TRBV18; D gene: TRBD1; CDR3 length: 18; J gene: TRBJ1-2; CDR3 DNA: TGTGCCAGCTCACCCACGGCGTCGGACAGGGGACTTAACTATGGCTACACCTTC; CDR3 protein: CASSPTASDRGLNYGYTF
clone size: NA; V gene: TRBV7-2; D gene: TRBD1; CDR3 length: 15; J gene: TRBJ1-6; CDR3 DNA: TGTGCCAGCAGCCCAAGGACAGGGGTTAATTCACCCCTCCACTTT; CDR3 protein: CASSPRTGVNSPLHF
clone size: NA; V gene: TRBV30; D gene: TRBD1; CDR3 length: 15; J gene: TRBJ1-2; CDR3 DNA: TGTGCCTGGTCCTCCCCTGACAGGGGACACTATGGCTACACCTTC; CDR3 protein: CAWSSPDRGHYGYTF
clone size: NA; V gene: TRBV9; D gene: NA; CDR3 length: 15; J gene: TRBJ1-3; CDR3 DNA: TGTGCCAGCAGCGCCTCAGGGAACTCTGGAAACACCATATATTTT; CDR3 protein: CASSASGNSGNTIYF
clone size: NA; V gene: TRBV28; D gene: NA; CDR3 length: 15; J gene: TRBJ2-5; CDR3 DNA: TGTGCCAGCAGCCCTATAGACAGTCTTCCGGAGACCCAGTACTTC; CDR3 protein: CASSPIDSLPETQYF
clone size: NA; V gene: TRBV5-6; D gene: TRBD2; CDR3 length: 14; J gene: TRBJ2-7; CDR3 DNA: TGTGCCAGCAGCTTGGATAGCGGGACCTACGAGCAGTACTTC; CDR3 protein: CASSLDSGTYEQYF
clone size: NA; V gene: TRBV7-6; D gene: TRBD1; CDR3 length: 14; J gene: TRBJ1-4; CDR3 DNA: TGTGCCAGCAGCGCACGACAGGGGCACGAAAAACTGTTTTTT; CDR3 protein: CASSARQGHEKLFF
clone size: NA; V gene: TRBV24-1; D gene: NA; CDR3 length: 11; J gene: TRBJ1-2; CDR3 DNA: TGTGCCACCAGTGCCGGGAATGGCTACACCTTC; CDR3 protein: CATSAGNGYTF
clone size: NA; V gene: TRBV6-5; D gene: NA; CDR3 length: 13; J gene: TRBJ2-7; CDR3 DNA: TGTGCCAGCGTAAGGGGTATGGTCTACGAGCAGTACTTC; CDR3 protein: CASVRGMVYEQYF
clone size: many; V gene: TRBV4-1; D gene: NA; CDR3 length: 14; J gene: TRBJ1-2; CDR3 DNA: TGCGCCAGCAGCCCACTGGCGGGCTTTCGGGGCTACACCTTC; CDR3 protein: CASSPLAGFRGYTF
clone size: NA; V gene: TRBV5-1; D gene: TRBD2; CDR3 length: 15; J gene: TRBJ2-3; CDR3 DNA: TGCGCCAGCAGCCATAGCGGGGACAGCACAGATACGCAGTATTTT; CDR3 protein: CASSHSGDSTDTQYF
clone size: NA; V gene: TRBV19; D gene: TRBD1; CDR3 length: 16; J gene: TRBJ2-1; CDR3 DNA: TGTGCCAGTAGTATATCGGGGACAGGGGTCACCAATGAGCAGTTCTTC; CDR3 protein: CASSISGTGVTNEQFF
clone size: NA; V gene: TRBV24-1; D gene: TRBD2; CDR3 length: 17; J gene: TRBJ2-3; CDR3 DNA: TGTGCCACCAGTGAAAGGAGGACTAGCGGGAGCACAGATACGCAGTATTTT; CDR3 protein: CATSERRTSGSTDTQYF
clone size: NA; V gene: TRBV6-5; D gene: NA; CDR3 length: 15; J gene: TRBJ1-1; CDR3 DNA: TGTGCCAGCAGTTACTCAATGGTGCAGGGCACTGAAGCTTTCTTT; CDR3 protein: CASSYSMVQGTEAFF
clone size: NA; V gene: TRBV5-1; D gene: NA; CDR3 length: 14; J gene: TRBJ1-2; CDR3 DNA: TGCGCCAGCAGCCCGGGGACATCCAGTTATGGCTACACCTTC; CDR3 protein: CASSPGTSSYGYTF
clone size: NA; V gene: TRBV12-3/TRBV12-4; D gene: NA; CDR3 length: 12; J gene: TRBJ1-2; CDR3 DNA: TGTGCCAGCAGTTTAGCCCAGGGTGGCTACACCTTC; CDR3 protein: CASSLAQGGYTF
clone size: few; V gene: TRBV7-3; D gene: TRBD2; CDR3 length: 15; J gene: TRBJ2-7; CDR3 DNA: TGTGCCAGCAGTCTTAGCGGGGGGTACCTCTACGAGCAGTACTTC; CDR3 protein: CASSLSGGYLYEQYF
clone size: NA; V gene: TRBV3-1/TRBV3-2; D gene: NA; CDR3 length: 14; J gene: TRBJ1-4; CDR3 DNA: TGTGCCAGCAGCCAAAGTGAAGGGGATGAAAAACTGTTTTTT; CDR3 protein: CASSQSEGDEKLFF
clone size: NA; V gene: TRBV9; D gene: NA; CDR3 length: 15; J gene: TRBJ1-2; CDR3 DNA: TGTGCCAGCAGCGCAGGCGGGCAAACACGCGATGGCTACACCTTC; CDR3 protein: CASSAGGQTRDGYTF
clone size: NA; V gene: TRBV7-9; D gene: TRBD2; CDR3 length: 17; J gene: TRBJ2-4; CDR3 DNA: TGTGCCAGCAGCTTGGGACTAGCGCAGGTAGCCAAAAACATTCAGTACTTC; CDR3 protein: CASSLGLAQVAKNIQYF
clone size: NA; V gene: TRBV9; D gene: TRBD2; CDR3 length: 16; J gene: TRBJ2-2; CDR3 DNA: TGTGCCAGCAGCGGTGTAGCGGGAGTTAGTGGCGGGGAGCTGTTTTTT; CDR3 protein: CASSGVAGVSGGELFF